A selection of T cell receptor beta chains follows, all from one sample in a study of T-cell reconstitution after alpha-beta-depleted transplantation in children. One entry per CDR3 protein, called by TCRdb with MiXCR from the PCR reads. Of some 830,000 distinct CDR3 sequences in the sample, approximately 15% were seen once. Source: PBMCs, mostly from graft donor cells, taken 360 days after TCRalphabeta/CD19-depleted stem cell transplant. These receptors were taken from a male patient under 18 who had a stem cell transplant for acute lymphoblastic leukemia, so the T cells may come from the graft donor. The CDR3 runs from the conserved cysteine through the conserved F or W. A D gene is named only where the DNA matches it firmly. Clone size is stated in some rows and not others, as once, few, many or a class when expanded.

CDR3 length,J gene,V gene,clone size,D gene,CDR3 DNA,CDR3 protein
16,TRBJ2-2,TRBV6-2/TRBV6-3,NA,TRBD2,TGTGCCAGCAGCGTTAGCGGGAGGAAGTACACCGGGGAGCTGTTTTTT,CASSVSGRKYTGELFF
15,TRBJ2-3,TRBV12-3/TRBV12-4,NA,NA,TGTGCCAGCAGTTTAGCCGGGACGGCCCAAGATACGCAGTATTTT,CASSLAGTAQDTQYF
14,TRBJ2-1,TRBV5-4,NA,NA,TGTGCCAGCAGCTTGGATGTCCACGGGGGTGAGCAGTTCTTC,CASSLDVHGGEQFF
12,TRBJ2-7,TRBV20-1,few,NA,TGCAGTGCTCGGGCCGGATTGGGCGAGCAGTACTTC,CSARAGLGEQYF
13,TRBJ1-5,TRBV20-1,NA,NA,TGCAGTGCTAGAGAAAGGGACCGGCAGCCCCAGCATTTT,CSARERDRQPQHF
17,TRBJ2-1,TRBV4-2,NA,TRBD2,TGTGCCAGCAGCCAAGCCGGGGGCAGCGGGAGTTGGAATGAGCAGTTCTTC,CASSQAGGSGSWNEQFF
13,TRBJ1-1,TRBV12-3/TRBV12-4,few,NA,TGTGCCAGCAGTTTGGCGGTCCTTCCCGAAGCTTTCTTT,CASSLAVLPEAFF
16,TRBJ2-1,TRBV5-1,few,TRBD2,TGCGCCAGCAGCTTGGTACGGGGGGGGCCCTACAATGAGCAGTTCTTC,CASSLVRGGPYNEQFF
18,TRBJ2-2,TRBV5-1,NA,TRBD2,TGCGCCAGCAGCCCCACACCGGGACTAGCCACCGGGGGCGGGGAGCTGTTTTTT,CASSPTPGLATGGGELFF
15,TRBJ1-1,TRBV6-4,few,TRBD1,TGTGCCAGCAGAGAGGGAGGAGGGGGCTTCACTGAAGCTTTCTTT,CASREGGGGFTEAFF
14,TRBJ2-3,TRBV7-9,few,NA,TGTGCCAGCAGCTTACAGACGGGCACAGATACGCAGTATTTT,CASSLQTGTDTQYF
18,TRBJ2-2,TRBV29-1,many,TRBD2,TGCAGCGTCGAACTCTTGCTAGCGGGAGATTTAAACACCGGGGAGCTGTTTTTT,CSVELLLAGDLNTGELFF
15,TRBJ2-3,TRBV5-1,NA,NA,TGCGCCAGCAGATCGGTAGCGGTGAGCACAGATACGCAGTATTTT,CASRSVAVSTDTQYF
15,TRBJ2-7,TRBV20-1,few,NA,TGCAGTGCTAGAGATGCCGGGACCCCGAACTACGAGCAGTACTTC,CSARDAGTPNYEQYF
16,TRBJ1-6,TRBV10-2,NA,NA,TGCGCCAGCAGTGAACCCGGGCCCCTTGGTAATTCACCCCTCCACTTT,CASSEPGPLGNSPLHF
14,TRBJ2-1,TRBV29-1,NA,TRBD2,TGCAGCGGGACGGATAGCGGGAGGGTGAATGAGCAGTTCTTC,CSGTDSGRVNEQFF
15,TRBJ2-6,TRBV29-1,few,NA,TGCAGCGTTGGGGTGGGTTTCTCTGGGGCCAACGTCCTGACTTTC,CSVGVGFSGANVLTF
17,TRBJ2-1,TRBV7-2,NA,TRBD2,TGTGCCAGCAGCTTAAACCCTCTAGCGGTTTCCTACAATGAGCAGTTCTTC,CASSLNPLAVSYNEQFF
16,TRBJ2-2,TRBV19,few,NA,TGTGCCAGTAGTATCACGCCACCTCGGGACACCGGGGAGCTGTTTTTT,CASSITPPRDTGELFF
14,TRBJ2-7,TRBV5-1,NA,TRBD2,TGCGCCAGCAGCTTGGAGCCTAGCGGAGGGGAGCAGTACTTC,CASSLEPSGGEQYF
16,TRBJ2-7,TRBV7-2,NA,TRBD2,TGTGCCAGCAGACCTCCCCCTACTAGCGGGAGCTACGAGCAGTACTTC,CASRPPPTSGSYEQYF
14,TRBJ2-5,TRBV12-3/TRBV12-4,many,TRBD1,TGTGCCAGCAGTACCCTGGACAGGGAAGAGACCCAGTACTTC,CASSTLDREETQYF
13,TRBJ2-3,TRBV18,NA,NA,TGTGCCAGCTCACCACCCAATGGTGATACGCAGTATTTT,CASSPPNGDTQYF
13,TRBJ2-5,TRBV7-2,many,NA,TGTGCCAGCAGCTTAGTCGCACTCGTGACCCAGTACTTC,CASSLVALVTQYF
13,TRBJ1-5,TRBV19,NA,TRBD1,TGTGCCAGCAGAGACAGGGGCAATCAGCCCCAGCATTTT,CASRDRGNQPQHF
15,TRBJ1-1,TRBV19,NA,NA,TGTGCCAGTAGGTACTCAGGGGCAGTTAACACTGAAGCTTTCTTT,CASRYSGAVNTEAFF
15,TRBJ2-5,TRBV20-1,many,NA,TGCAGTGCTAGGTCTAGATCCCTCCGGCAAGAGACCCAGTACTTC,CSARSRSLRQETQYF
16,TRBJ1-1,TRBV11-3,few,TRBD1,TGTGCCAGCAGCTTAGGGGGGACAGGGCAACAAACTGAAGCTTTCTTT,CASSLGGTGQQTEAFF
13,TRBJ2-3,TRBV4-1,few,TRBD1,TGCGCCAGCAGCCGACCTACAGGGGTTACGCAGTATTTT,CASSRPTGVTQYF
15,TRBJ2-7,TRBV5-1,few,NA,TGCGCCAGCAGTCTCCTACCTCCTCCCTCCTACGAGCAGTACTTC,CASSLLPPPSYEQYF
17,TRBJ1-4,TRBV6-1,few,TRBD1,TGTGCCAGCAGTGAAAGATGGGACAGGGGTACTAATGAAAAACTGTTTTTT,CASSERWDRGTNEKLFF
16,TRBJ2-5,TRBV12-3/TRBV12-4,NA,NA,TGTGCCAGCAGTTTTTGGGGCGTGGGGCAGCAGGAGACCCAGTACTTC,CASSFWGVGQQETQYF
16,TRBJ2-1,TRBV10-2,NA,NA,TGCGCCAGCAGTAAGGGACTGATCTCGATGGAAGATGAGCAGTTCTTC,CASSKGLISMEDEQFF
17,TRBJ2-4,TRBV5-1,few,NA,TGCGCCAGCAGCTTGGTGGGGTCTACCTTAGCCAAAAACATTCAGTACTTC,CASSLVGSTLAKNIQYF
16,TRBJ1-2,TRBV4-1,few,NA,TGCGCCAGCAGCCAAGTGAGGGGCCGGAAGAACTATGGCTACACCTTC,CASSQVRGRKNYGYTF
13,TRBJ2-2,TRBV24-1,few,NA,TGTGCCACCAGTGATTCGGGGTCCGGGGAGCTGTTTTTT,CATSDSGSGELFF
18,TRBJ2-4,TRBV4-1,few,TRBD2,TGCGCCAGCAGCCAAGTTACTAGCGGGAGAGAAACCAAAAACATTCAGTACTTC,CASSQVTSGRETKNIQYF
17,TRBJ1-5,TRBV21-1,few,NA,TGTGCCAGCAGCCTAACAGACTGCCCAAATCTAGGGCAGCCCCAGCATTTT,CASSLTDCPNLGQPQHF
16,TRBJ1-5,TRBV11-2,NA,TRBD1,TGTGCCAGCAGCTTAGGGCACAGGGGCCCCAATCAGCCCCAGCATTTT,CASSLGHRGPNQPQHF
18,TRBJ2-1,TRBV10-3,few,TRBD2,TGTGCCATCAGTGAGTCGGTCCTAGCGGGAGTAGATTTAGATGAGCAGTTCTTC,CAISESVLAGVDLDEQFF
14,TRBJ1-5,TRBV12-3/TRBV12-4,many,NA,TGTGCCAGCAGGGGCGGGGCGTTAAGTCAGCCCCAGCATTTT,CASRGGALSQPQHF
15,TRBJ2-1,TRBV20-1,NA,TRBD2,TGCAGTGTACTGACTAGCGGGAGTTGGTACAATGAGCAGTTCTTC,CSVLTSGSWYNEQFF
17,TRBJ2-1,TRBV14,few,TRBD2,TGTGCCAGCAGCGAAGGGGGACTAGCGGACCCCAGTATTGAGCAGTTCTTC,CASSEGGLADPSIEQFF
15,TRBJ1-1,TRBV24-1,many,NA,TGTGCCACCAGTGACCTGGACACCCTGAACACTGAAGCTTTCTTT,CATSDLDTLNTEAFF
14,TRBJ2-7,TRBV6-2/TRBV6-3,many,NA,TGTGCCAGCAGTTCCTTGAGAAATTGGTACGAGCAGTACTTC,CASSSLRNWYEQYF
14,TRBJ2-2,TRBV24-1,few,NA,TGTGCCACCTCGTCCTTCCCGAACACCGGGGAGCTGTTTTTT,CATSSFPNTGELFF
16,TRBJ2-1,TRBV5-1,NA,NA,TGCGCCAGCAGCTTGGGGTGGGGGCGCGAGCTGGATGAGCAGTTCTTC,CASSLGWGRELDEQFF
14,TRBJ2-7,TRBV7-9,NA,NA,TGTGCCAGCAGCCCCGGCGTCCACTCCTACGAGCAGTACTTC,CASSPGVHSYEQYF
14,TRBJ1-6,TRBV6-1,NA,NA,TGTGCCAGCAGTGAAGTGACTGCCAGAGCACCCCTCCACTTT,CASSEVTARAPLHF
12,TRBJ2-2,TRBV28,NA,NA,TGTGCCAGCATCGGGGGAGCCGGGGAGCTGTTTTTT,CASIGGAGELFF
16,TRBJ2-1,TRBV5-1,few,TRBD2,TGCGCCAGCAGCCCGGCGTCCCTAGCGGCCTACAATGAGCAGTTCTTC,CASSPASLAAYNEQFF
16,TRBJ2-6,TRBV15,NA,NA,TGTGCCACCAGCAGAGTTATGAGCTCTGGGGCCAACGTCCTGACTTTC,CATSRVMSSGANVLTF
18,TRBJ1-1,TRBV7-6,few,TRBD1,TGTGCCAGCAGCTTAGATTGGAGGGACAGGGGGATGAACACTGAAGCTTTCTTT,CASSLDWRDRGMNTEAFF
13,TRBJ1-2,TRBV12-3/TRBV12-4,few,NA,TGTGCCAGCAGCCTTTCCCAGGGGTGGGGCTACACCTTC,CASSLSQGWGYTF
10,TRBJ2-7,TRBV29-1,NA,NA,TGCAGCGTTAGGGCCGATCAGGGGAACTTC,CSVRADQGNF